This T cell receptor (beta chain) appears in the sequencing data of a study of blood T cell repertoires in COVID-19. Across the study: Sites across the United States, Italy and Spain contributed samples from acute and convalescent COVID-19. PBMCs, B-cell-depleted T cells, or T cells were the source of the cDNA or gDNA that made up the material.

Residents of 24 US areas, aged roughly 18 to 95 years, made up the participants. Trimming at V came to 6 bases and at J to 3 bases, leaving 6 bases not matched to a gene. Germline values: CDR1 SNHLY, CDR2 FYNNEI. The CDR3 loop spans 14 amino acids. How the authors handled the data: Amplification from reference gene primers served as the basis for estimated nucleated cell counts. TCRdb's table, derived via immunoSEQ multiplex PCR, lists solely in-frame clones and lacks some. D and trimming were read from the DNA, whereas the V and J calls and clone size are those reported in that table. Here the sample spans some 220,000 clones, 85% to 90% being singletons.

The chain joins TRBV2 to TRBJ2-3; 7 bases map to TRBD2. The specimen sequenced was PBMCs or T cells enriched from blood (not recorded which). This receptor was obtained from a woman under 30 in a cohort exposed to, infected with or recovered from COVID-19 (not recorded which). The CDR3: CASRIAGQTDTQYF. The CDR3 nucleotides are TGTGCCAGCAGGATAGCGGGTCAGACAGATACGCAGTATTTT.